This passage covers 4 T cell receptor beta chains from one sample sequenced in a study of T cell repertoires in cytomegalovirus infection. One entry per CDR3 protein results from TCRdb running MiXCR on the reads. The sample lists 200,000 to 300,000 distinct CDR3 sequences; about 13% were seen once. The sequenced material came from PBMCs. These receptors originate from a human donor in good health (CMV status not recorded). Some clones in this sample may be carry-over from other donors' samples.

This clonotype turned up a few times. The CDR3 here is CASSHLLPGQTPDTQYF. The CDR3, as DNA: TGCGCCAGCAGTCACCTTTTGCCCGGACAGACCCCAGATACGCAGTATTTT. This chain uses TRBV23-1 with TRBJ2-3; a possible D gene is TRBD1 (6 bases). TRBV23-1 is identified as an open reading frame with a role that is uncertain. This CDR3 has 17 residues. Between the trimmed V and J ends, which lost 3 bases and 4 bases, there was a span of 20 bases.

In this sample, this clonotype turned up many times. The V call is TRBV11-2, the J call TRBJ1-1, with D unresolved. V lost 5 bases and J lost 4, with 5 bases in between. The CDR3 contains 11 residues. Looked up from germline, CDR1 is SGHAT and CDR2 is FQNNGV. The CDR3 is CASSPATEAFF. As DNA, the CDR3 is TGTGCCAGCAGCCCGGCCACTGAAGCTTTCTTT.

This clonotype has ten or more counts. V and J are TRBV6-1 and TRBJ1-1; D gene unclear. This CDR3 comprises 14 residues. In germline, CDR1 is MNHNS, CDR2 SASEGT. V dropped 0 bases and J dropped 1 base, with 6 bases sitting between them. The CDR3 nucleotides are TGTGCCAGCAGTGAAGCATCAGAGAACACTGAAGCTTTCTTT. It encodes CASSEASENTEAFF.

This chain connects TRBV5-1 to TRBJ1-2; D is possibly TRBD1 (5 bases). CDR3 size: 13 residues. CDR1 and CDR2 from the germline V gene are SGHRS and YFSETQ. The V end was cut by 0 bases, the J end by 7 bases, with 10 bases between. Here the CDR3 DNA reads TGCGCCAGCAGCTTGGAGTGGGGGTCTGGCTACACCTTC. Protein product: CASSLEWGSGYTF.